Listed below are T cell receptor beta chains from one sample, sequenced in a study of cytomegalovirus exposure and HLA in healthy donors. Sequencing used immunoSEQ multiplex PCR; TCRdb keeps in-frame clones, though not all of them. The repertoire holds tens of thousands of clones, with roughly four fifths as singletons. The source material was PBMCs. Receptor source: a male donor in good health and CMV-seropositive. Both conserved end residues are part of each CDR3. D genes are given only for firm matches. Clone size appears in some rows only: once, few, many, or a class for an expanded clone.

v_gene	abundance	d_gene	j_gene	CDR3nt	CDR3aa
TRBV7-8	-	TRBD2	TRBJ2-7	TGTGCCAGCAGCCTATCTAGCGGGGGATCCTACGAGCAGTACTTC	CASSLSSGGSYEQYF
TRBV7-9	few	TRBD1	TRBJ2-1	TGTGCCAGCAGCGGCCAGACAGGGGGCTCCTACAATGAGCAGTTCTTC	CASSGQTGGSYNEQFF
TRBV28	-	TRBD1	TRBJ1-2	TGTGCCAGCAGCCCGGGACAGGGGTGGACTAACTATGGCTACACCTTC	CASSPGQGWTNYGYTF
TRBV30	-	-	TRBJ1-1	TGTGCCTGGAGGGAACAGGGAGAAGCTTTCTTT	CAWREQGEAFF
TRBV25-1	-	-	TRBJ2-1	TGTGCCAGCAGTGTGGAAGGGGTCAATGAGCAGTTCTTC	CASSVEGVNEQFF
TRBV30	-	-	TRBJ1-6	TGTGCCTGGACCCACCTCACAGGAGCCAATTCACCCCTCCACTTT	CAWTHLTGANSPLHF
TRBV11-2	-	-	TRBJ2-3	TGTGCCAGCACCGTGTGGGGCGTTAGCACAGATACGCAGTATTTT	CASTVWGVSTDTQYF
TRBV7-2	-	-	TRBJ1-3	TGTGCCAGCAGCATATCTGGAAACACCATATATTTT	CASSISGNTIYF
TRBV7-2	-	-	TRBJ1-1	TGTGCCAGCAGCTTAGGCAGGGGAAGGGGGACTGAAGCTTTCTTT	CASSLGRGRGTEAFF
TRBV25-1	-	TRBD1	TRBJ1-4	TGTGCCAGCAGTGTCGCTTCCGGGACAGGGCTTGAAAAACTGTTTTTT	CASSVASGTGLEKLFF
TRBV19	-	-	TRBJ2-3	TGTGCCAGTAGTATAGCTCTAGCCTCAGATACGCAGTATTTT	CASSIALASDTQYF
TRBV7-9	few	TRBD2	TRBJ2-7	TGTTCCAGCAGCCCCGGACTAGCGGGAGGCCTTAGCTCCTACGAGCAGTACTTC	CSSSPGLAGGLSSYEQYF
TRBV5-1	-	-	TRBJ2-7	TGCGCCAGCAGCTCCACCCATCCTAGGGAGCAGTACTTC	CASSSTHPREQYF
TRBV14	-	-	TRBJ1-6	TGTGCCAGCCGGTTGGTTGATAATTCACCCCTCCACTTT	CASRLVDNSPLHF
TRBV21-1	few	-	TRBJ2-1	TGTGCCAGCAGCAAAGCGGGGACAGGGCTAAACAATGAGCAGTTCTTC	CASSKAGTGLNNEQFF
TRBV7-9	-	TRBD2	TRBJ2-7	TGTGCCAGCAGCTTAGAAGGCCTAGCGGGGTCCCAACCCTACGAGCAGTACTTC	CASSLEGLAGSQPYEQYF
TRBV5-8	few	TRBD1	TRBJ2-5	TGTGCCAGCAGCTTGGATAGGGGGCAGGAGACCCAGTACTTC	CASSLDRGQETQYF
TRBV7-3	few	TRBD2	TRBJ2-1	TGTGCCAGCAGCTTCCTAGCGGGAACGGCATATGAGCAGTTCTTC	CASSFLAGTAYEQFF
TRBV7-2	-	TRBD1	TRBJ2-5	TGTGCCAGCAGCTTGGACAGGGGGACTAGAAAGACCCAGTACTTC	CASSLDRGTRKTQYF
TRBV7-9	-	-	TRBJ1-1	TGTGCCAGCACCATGGGACAGAACACTGAAGCTTTCTTT	CASTMGQNTEAFF